This T cell receptor beta chain derives from a study of Ad26.COV2.S vaccination and SARS-CoV-2 variants. Noted treatment: about 20 received Ad26.COV2.S at low or high dose, single or two shots; several received placebo; per-sample allocation not given. The investigators took samples on day 63 after the first vaccine or placebo injection. The method was immunoSEQ multiplex PCR; TCRdb's version includes in-frame clones alone and lacks a portion of them. The profile covers under 550,000 clones, with 70% to 90% appearing a single time and 3.6% taken by the ten largest. Trimming cost V 2 bases and J 4 bases; bases outside gene matches: 13. This CDR3 is built from 18 residues. Germline CDR1 is SGHTA and CDR2 is FQGNSA.

Sequencing was performed on peripheral blood, taken in a trial of Ad26.COV2.S vaccine versus placebo. The clonotype was recovered from a person aged 18-65 years who received the Ad26.COV2.S COVID-19 vaccine or a placebo. The genes are TRBV7-2 and TRBJ2-3; 9 nucleotides align to TRBD2. CDR3 sequence reads: CASSLYPRASGDADTQYF. The CDR3 region has the DNA TGTGCCAGCAGCTTATACCCCAGGGCTAGCGGGGACGCAGATACGCAGTATTTT.